This record looks at one T cell receptor (beta chain) sequence and its context. Naive CD8 populations comprised CD45RO-negative cells positively selected for CCR7, excluding terminally differentiated effector memory CD45RA+ cells. This sample is drawn from a study of shared clonotypes between healthy human individuals. As for the study in general: Three plates were used per donor for CD4 naive, three for CD4 memory, two for CD8 naive and one for CD8 memory.

The length of the CDR3 is 11 residues. The germline V gene has CDR1 SQVTM and CDR2 ANQGSEA. V gave up 1 base and J gave up 5 bases, with 6 bases separating them. Assay: immunoSEQ multiplex PCR; the TCRdb copy retains only in-frame clones and omits some. The data contain around 700,000 clones, 92% of them singletons. This sequence originates from a man aged 25-45 years in good health. The sequenced material came from naive CD8+ T cells sorted from blood. The J gene is TRBJ2-7, the V gene TRBV29-1; D gene uncertain. The CDR3 loop reads CSVEVVNEQYF. The CDR3 DNA follows: TGCAGCGTTGAAGTGGTGAACGAGCAGTACTTC.